These 2 T cell receptor beta chains came from one sample sequenced in a study of shared clonotypes between healthy human individuals. The table came from immunoSEQ multiplex PCR; TCRdb's copy has only in-frame clones and leaves some out. The table lists 2 million to 2.5 million clones, 85% to 95% of them singletons. Sequenced material: naive CD4+ T cells from PBMCs. Subset given: CD45RA+ positively selected. The receptor set was obtained from a man between 18 and 35 years old in good health. Some clones in this sample may be carry-over from other donors' samples.

The chain joins TRBV25-1 to TRBJ2-5, with TRBD2 matching over 8 bases. Germline CDR1 MGHDK, CDR2 SYGVNS. The CDR3 is 14 amino acids. Losses at the gene ends were 4 bases for V and 5 bases for J; bases not matched to a gene: 6. This CDR3 reads CASSAPGLGETQYF. The CDR3 DNA follows: TGTGCCAGCAGTGCCCCGGGACTAGGGGAGACCCAGTACTTC.

The chain is built from TRBV19 and TRBJ2-7; TRBD1 matches at 7 bases. The germline gives CDR1 LNHDA, CDR2 SQIVND (reference sequence). This CDR3 has 12 residues. Trimming cost V 2 bases and J 6 bases; bases outside gene matches: 1. DNA of the CDR3: TGTGCCAGTAGTATAAGGACAGGCGAGCAGTACTTC. It specifies CASSIRTGEQYF.